This is a list of T cell receptor beta chains from one sample in a study of T cell changes during pregnancy in multiple sclerosis. Using immunoSEQ multiplex PCR, the repertoire was profiled, and TCRdb retains in-frame clones only, with some absent. In the table there are 45,000 to 70,000 clones, approximately 90% of which are singletons. Material: peripheral blood, obtained in the third trimester of pregnancy. Receptor source: a female donor in good health, enrolled as a control in a pregnancy study. Both conserved end residues are part of each CDR3. D genes are given only for firm matches. For some rows the clone size is stated as once, few or many, or as a class when expanded; others skip it.

v_call	clone_size	j_call	d_call	cdr3_aa	cdr3_nt
TRBV28	once	TRBJ2-1	NA	CASSLESTYNEQFF	TGTGCCAGCAGTTTGGAGTCCACCTACAATGAGCAGTTCTTC
TRBV7-2	NA	TRBJ2-1	TRBD2	CASSSGLAPTNEQFF	TGTGCCAGCAGCAGCGGACTAGCCCCGACAAATGAGCAGTTCTTC
TRBV13	NA	TRBJ1-1	NA	CASSFTGRDTEAFF	TGTGCCAGCAGCTTCACAGGGCGAGACACTGAAGCTTTCTTT
TRBV7-8	NA	TRBJ2-5	NA	CASGESGETQYF	TGTGCCAGCGGGGAGTCTGGGGAGACCCAGTACTTC
TRBV4-1	NA	TRBJ2-1	TRBD1	CASRHTGQGSNEQFF	TGCGCCAGCAGACATACAGGACAGGGTTCGAATGAGCAGTTCTTC
TRBV6-6	NA	TRBJ2-1	TRBD2	CASSRVTGGVDEQFF	TGTGCCAGCAGTCGAGTTACGGGAGGGGTAGATGAGCAGTTCTTC
TRBV5-1	NA	TRBJ1-1	NA	CASSLDGFNTEAFF	TGCGCCAGCAGCTTAGACGGGTTCAACACTGAAGCTTTCTTT
TRBV27	NA	TRBJ1-1	NA	CASSLQDTSNTEAFF	TGTGCCAGCAGTTTACAAGACACCAGCAACACTGAAGCTTTCTTT
TRBV6-5	NA	TRBJ1-4	NA	CASSYSTQGNEKLFF	TGTGCCAGCAGTTACTCGACCCAGGGGAATGAAAAACTGTTTTTT
TRBV5-6	once	TRBJ2-6	NA	CASSLRRTTGANVLTF	TGTGCCAGCAGCTTGCGGAGAACCACTGGGGCCAACGTCCTGACTTTC
TRBV28	NA	TRBJ1-2	NA	CASSQGQTNYGYTF	TGTGCCAGCAGCCAAGGACAGACAAACTATGGCTACACCTTC
TRBV7-9	NA	TRBJ1-2	TRBD1	CASSTDRGSAVYGYTF	TGTGCCAGCAGCACGGACAGGGGATCGGCAGTCTATGGCTACACCTTC
TRBV7-6	NA	TRBJ2-1	TRBD2	CATQEGLAAYNEQFF	TGTGCCACCCAGGAGGGACTAGCGGCTTACAATGAGCAGTTCTTC
TRBV7-8	NA	TRBJ1-5	NA	CASSRAGGVGQPQHF	TGTGCCAGCAGCCGAGCCGGGGGGGTCGGTCAGCCCCAGCATTTT
TRBV11-2	few	TRBJ1-3	NA	CASSLSRGFGGNTIYF	TGTGCCAGCAGCTTATCAAGGGGATTTGGAGGAAACACCATATATTTT
TRBV6-1	NA	TRBJ1-1	NA	CASTKGGGGYTEAFF	TGTGCCAGCACAAAGGGCGGGGGCGGTTACACTGAAGCTTTCTTT
TRBV11-1	NA	TRBJ2-7	TRBD1	CASSLTGGREQYF	TGTGCCAGCAGCTTAACAGGGGGCCGGGAGCAGTACTTC
TRBV19	once	TRBJ2-1	TRBD2	CATGLASYNEQFF	TGTGCCACCGGACTAGCCTCCTACAATGAGCAGTTCTTC
TRBV19	NA	TRBJ2-7	NA	CASSIAASESYEQYF	TGTGCCAGTAGTATAGCGGCTAGCGAGTCCTACGAGCAGTACTTC
TRBV13	NA	TRBJ2-7	TRBD2	CASSFRLAGLYEQYF	TGTGCCAGCAGCTTTAGACTAGCGGGGCTCTACGAGCAGTACTTC
TRBV5-1	NA	TRBJ1-3	NA	CASSLAKSHTIYF	TGCGCCAGCAGCTTGGCCAAATCCCACACCATATATTTT
TRBV11-3	NA	TRBJ2-1	TRBD2	CASAKREGGNEQFF	TGTGCCAGCGCCAAGCGGGAGGGCGGCAATGAGCAGTTCTTC
TRBV13	once	TRBJ2-3	NA	CASSSTGEDTQYF	TGTGCCAGCAGCTCCACCGGGGAGGATACGCAGTATTTT
TRBV19	NA	TRBJ2-3	NA	CASRVELLSTDTQYF	TGTGCCAGTAGGGTCGAGCTCCTTAGCACAGATACGCAGTATTTT
TRBV7-2	NA	TRBJ2-7	TRBD1	CASSFEQGPAYEQYF	TGTGCCAGCAGCTTTGAACAGGGGCCAGCCTACGAGCAGTACTTC
TRBV6-4	NA	TRBJ2-2	NA	CASSSWGDGELFF	TGTGCCAGCAGTTCCTGGGGGGACGGGGAGCTGTTTTTT
TRBV5-1	NA	TRBJ1-1	TRBD1	CASSNRDRTRAAFF	TGCGCCAGCAGCAACCGGGACAGGACGCGAGCAGCTTTCTTT
TRBV2	NA	TRBJ1-5	TRBD1	CASRATGGNQPQHF	TGTGCCAGCAGGGCGACAGGGGGGAATCAGCCCCAGCATTTT
TRBV6-7	NA	TRBJ1-1	NA	CASSRVRTEAFF	TGTGCCAGCAGCCGGGTCCGCACTGAAGCTTTCTTT
TRBV10-1	NA	TRBJ2-1	TRBD2	CASGLAGFYNEQFF	TGCGCCAGCGGGCTAGCGGGATTTTACAATGAGCAGTTCTTC
TRBV5-6	NA	TRBJ2-7	NA	CASSFKAEQYF	TGTGCCAGCAGCTTTAAAGCCGAGCAGTACTTC
TRBV11-2	NA	TRBJ1-1	NA	CASSYHREFSEAFF	TGTGCCAGCAGCTACCACAGGGAATTCAGTGAAGCTTTCTTT
TRBV10-3	NA	TRBJ1-1	NA	CAILRDTGAEAFF	TGTGCCATCCTGCGGGATACGGGGGCTGAAGCTTTCTTT
TRBV10-3	NA	TRBJ1-2	NA	CAISALGGESDGYTF	TGTGCCATCAGTGCCCTGGGAGGGGAGAGCGATGGCTACACCTTC
TRBV5-1	NA	TRBJ2-5	TRBD1	CASSFRDRGRVQETQYF	TGCGCCAGCAGCTTCAGGGACAGGGGGAGAGTCCAAGAGACCCAGTACTTC
TRBV6-5	NA	TRBJ1-6	NA	CASSYLDRPPLHF	TGTGCCAGCAGTTACCTAGACAGGCCCCCCCTCCACTTT
TRBV5-4	NA	TRBJ2-1	TRBD2	CASSLPSGRVQEQFF	TGTGCCAGCAGCTTGCCTAGCGGGAGGGTTCAAGAGCAGTTCTTC
TRBV7-9	NA	TRBJ2-7	NA	CASSRENLYEQYF	TGTGCCAGCAGCCGGGAAAACCTATACGAGCAGTACTTC
TRBV29-1	NA	TRBJ1-2	TRBD1	CSVLQGQGNYGYTF	TGCAGCGTACTACAGGGACAGGGGAACTATGGCTACACCTTC
TRBV4-3	NA	TRBJ2-7	TRBD2	CASSQDRTSGGYEQYF	TGCGCCAGCAGCCAAGATAGAACTAGCGGTGGGTACGAGCAGTACTTC
TRBV9	NA	TRBJ2-2	NA	CASSVASLPSRYGGELFF	TGTGCCAGCAGCGTAGCTTCCCTACCGAGCCGCTATGGTGGGGAGCTGTTTTTT
TRBV28	NA	TRBJ1-1	NA	CAGGGGTEAFF	TGTGCCGGCGGGGGAGGGACTGAAGCTTTCTTT
TRBV9	NA	TRBJ2-7	TRBD2	CASSPTGGREYYEQYF	TGTGCCAGCAGCCCAACGGGGGGAAGGGAGTACTACGAGCAGTACTTC